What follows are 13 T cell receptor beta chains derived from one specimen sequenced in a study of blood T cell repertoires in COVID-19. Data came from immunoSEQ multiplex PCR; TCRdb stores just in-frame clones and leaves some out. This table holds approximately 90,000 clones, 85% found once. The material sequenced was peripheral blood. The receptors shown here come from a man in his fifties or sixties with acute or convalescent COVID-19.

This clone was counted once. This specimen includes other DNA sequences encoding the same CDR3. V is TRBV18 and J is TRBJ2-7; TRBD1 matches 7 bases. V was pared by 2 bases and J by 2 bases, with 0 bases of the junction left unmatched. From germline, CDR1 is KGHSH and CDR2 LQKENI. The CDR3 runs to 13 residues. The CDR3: CASSPGTAYEQYF. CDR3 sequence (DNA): TGTGCCAGCTCACCAGGGACAGCCTACGAGCAGTACTTC.

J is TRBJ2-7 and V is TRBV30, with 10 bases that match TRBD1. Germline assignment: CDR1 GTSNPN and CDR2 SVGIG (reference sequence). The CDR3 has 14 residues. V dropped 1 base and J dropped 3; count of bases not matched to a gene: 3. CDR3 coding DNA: TGTGCCTGGAGTGCGCGGACAGGGGGCTACGAGCAGTACTTC. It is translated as CAWSARTGGYEQYF. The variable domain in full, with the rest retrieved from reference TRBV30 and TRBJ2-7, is SQTIHQWPATLVQPVGSPLSLECTVEGTSNPNLYWYRQAAGRGLQLLFYSVGIGQISSEVPQNLSASRPQDRQFILSSKKLLLSDSGFYLCAWSARTGGYEQYFGPGTRLTVT.

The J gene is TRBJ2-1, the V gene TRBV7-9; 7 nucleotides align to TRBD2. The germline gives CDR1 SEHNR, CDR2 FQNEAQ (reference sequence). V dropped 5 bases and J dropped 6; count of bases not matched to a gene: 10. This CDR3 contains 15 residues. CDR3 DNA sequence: TGTGCCAGCAGCGGGACTCCGGGACTACTCAATGAGCAGTTCTTC. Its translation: CASSGTPGLLNEQFF.

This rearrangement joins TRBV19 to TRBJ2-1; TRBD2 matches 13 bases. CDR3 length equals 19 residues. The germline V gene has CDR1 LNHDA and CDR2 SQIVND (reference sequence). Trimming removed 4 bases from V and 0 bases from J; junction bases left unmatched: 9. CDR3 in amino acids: CASSKRLAGGLSSYNEQFF. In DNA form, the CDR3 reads TGTGCCAGTAGTAAACGACTAGCGGGGGGCCTGAGCTCCTACAATGAGCAGTTCTTC. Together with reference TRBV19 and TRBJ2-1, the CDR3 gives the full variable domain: DGGITQSPKYLFRKEGQNVTLSCEQNLNHDAMYWYRQDPGQGLRLIYYSQIVNDFQKGDIAEGYSVSREKKESFPLTVTSAQKNPTAFYLCASSKRLAGGLSSYNEQFFGPGTRLTVL.

The CDR3 spells CASSGLVPQETQYF. CDR3 DNA: TGTGCCAGCAGCGGCTTAGTGCCGCAAGAGACCCAGTACTTC. The chain couples TRBV9 to TRBJ2-5; D gene uncertain. Germline V lookup: CDR1 SGDLS, CDR2 YYNGEE. The CDR3 has 14 amino acids. Trimming shortened V by 3 bases and J by 2 bases, and 11 bases separated the two germline ends.

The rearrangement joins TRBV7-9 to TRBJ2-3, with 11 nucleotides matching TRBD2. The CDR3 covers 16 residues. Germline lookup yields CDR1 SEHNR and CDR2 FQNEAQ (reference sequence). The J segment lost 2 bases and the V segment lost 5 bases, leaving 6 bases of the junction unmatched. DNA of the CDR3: TGTGCCAGCAGCCCGAAGACTAGCGGGGCCACAGATACGCAGTATTTT. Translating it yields CASSPKTSGATDTQYF.

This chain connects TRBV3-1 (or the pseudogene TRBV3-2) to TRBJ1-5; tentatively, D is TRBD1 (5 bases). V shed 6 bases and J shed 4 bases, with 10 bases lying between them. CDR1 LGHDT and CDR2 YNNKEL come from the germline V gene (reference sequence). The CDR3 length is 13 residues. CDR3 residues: CASSPDMNQPQHF. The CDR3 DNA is TGTGCCAGCAGTCCGGACATGAATCAGCCCCAGCATTTT.

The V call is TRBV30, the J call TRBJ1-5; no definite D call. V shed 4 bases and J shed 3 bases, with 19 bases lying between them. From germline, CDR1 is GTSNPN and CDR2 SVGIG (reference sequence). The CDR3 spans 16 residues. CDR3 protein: CAWTGSDGRYNQPQHF. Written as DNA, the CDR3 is TGTGCCTGGACGGGGTCGGACGGACGGTACAATCAGCCCCAGCATTTT.

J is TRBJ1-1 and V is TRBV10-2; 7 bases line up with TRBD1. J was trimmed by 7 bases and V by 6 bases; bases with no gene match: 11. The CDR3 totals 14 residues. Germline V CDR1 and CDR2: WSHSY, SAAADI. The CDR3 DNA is TGCGCCAGCAGCCCCGGGACAGCACTGTTTGAAGCTTTCTTT. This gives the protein CASSPGTALFEAFF.

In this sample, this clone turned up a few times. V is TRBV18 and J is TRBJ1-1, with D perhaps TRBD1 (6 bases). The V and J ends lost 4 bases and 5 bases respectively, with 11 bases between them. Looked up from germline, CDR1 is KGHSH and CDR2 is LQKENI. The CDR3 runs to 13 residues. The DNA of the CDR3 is TGTGCCAGCTCACGTACAGGGTATACTGAAGCTTTCTTT. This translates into CASSRTGYTEAFF.

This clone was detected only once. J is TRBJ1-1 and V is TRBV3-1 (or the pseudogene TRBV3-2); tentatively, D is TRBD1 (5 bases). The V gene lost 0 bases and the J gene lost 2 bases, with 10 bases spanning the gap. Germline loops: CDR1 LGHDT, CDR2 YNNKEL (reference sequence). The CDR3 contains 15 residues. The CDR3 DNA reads TGTGCCAGCAGCCAAGAGGGGGGAGGAAACACTGAAGCTTTCTTT. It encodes CASSQEGGGNTEAFF.

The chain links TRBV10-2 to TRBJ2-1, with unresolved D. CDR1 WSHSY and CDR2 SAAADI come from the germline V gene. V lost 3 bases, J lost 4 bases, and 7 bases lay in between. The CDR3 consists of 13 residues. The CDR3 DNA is TGCGCCAGCAGTGACGCCAGGTACAATGAGCAGTTCTTC. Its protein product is CASSDARYNEQFF.

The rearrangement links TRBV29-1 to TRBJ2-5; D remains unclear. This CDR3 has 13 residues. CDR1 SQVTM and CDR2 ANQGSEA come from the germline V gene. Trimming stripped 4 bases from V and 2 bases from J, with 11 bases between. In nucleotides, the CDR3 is TGCAGCGTTGTTTTATCACAGCAAGAGACCCAGTACTTC. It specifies CSVVLSQQETQYF.